This passage covers 21 T cell receptor beta chains from one sample sequenced in a study of cytomegalovirus exposure and HLA in healthy donors. Primers included in the PCR were 60 Vbeta and 13 Jbeta primers. Assay used: immunoSEQ multiplex PCR; TCRdb lists only in-frame clones, some missing. Of 150,000 or so clones in the sample, around 76% were seen once. Sample: PBMCs. The receptors stem from a female donor in good health and CMV-seronegative.

J is TRBJ1-4 and V is TRBV12-1. TRBV12-1 is reported as a pseudogene. The CDR3 totals 14 residues. The CDR3, as DNA: TGTGCCAGCAGCTTTCGGGGAAGGAGAGAAAAACTGTTTTTT. Amino acids: CASSFRGRREKLFF.

This chain uses TRBV13 with TRBJ2-3; 8 positions agree with TRBD1. V lost 3 bases, J lost 7 bases, and 6 bases stayed unmatched. This CDR3 comprises 14 residues. Germline V lookup: CDR1 PRHDT, CDR2 FYEKMQ (reference sequence). In DNA, the CDR3 is TGTGCCAGCAGCTTCTCGGACAGGGTGTATACGCAGTATTTT. Amino acids: CASSFSDRVYTQYF.

This chain uses TRBV18 with TRBJ1-1; 9 bases agree with TRBD1. Losses at the gene ends were 5 bases for V and 7 bases for J; bases not matched to a gene: 11. The germline CDR1 and CDR2 sequences are KGHSH and LQKENI. CDR3 length: 15 residues. In DNA, the CDR3 is TGTGCCAGCTCAGCCTACGTAGGACAGGGGAGTGAAGCTTTCTTT. Amino acids: CASSAYVGQGSEAFF.

The gene calls are TRBV5-1 and TRBJ2-1, with TRBD2 matching 9 bases. Germline V gene sequence: CDR1 SGHRS, CDR2 YFSETQ. Trimming took 1 base from V and 3 from J; bases not matched to a gene: 14. This CDR3 has 19 residues. CDR3 in amino acids: CASSLSRGQRGAHYNEQFF. Here the CDR3 DNA reads TGCGCCAGCAGCTTGAGTAGGGGCCAGCGGGGGGCCCACTACAATGAGCAGTTCTTC.

There are a few counts of this clone. The gene calls are TRBV7-7 and TRBJ2-1, with 9 bases aligning to TRBD1. Germline V CDR1 and CDR2: SSHAT, FNYEAQ (reference sequence). J gave up 14 bases and V 0 bases, and 5 bases lay outside the gene matches. The CDR3 is made up of 13 amino acids. The CDR3 region has the DNA TGTGCCAGCAGCTTAGCAATAGGACAGGGGAAGTTCTTC. Translating gives CASSLAIGQGKFF. Full variable domain (rest looked up from reference TRBV7-7 and TRBJ2-1): GAGVSQSPRYKVTKRGQDVTLRCDPISSHATLYWYQQALGQGPEFLTYFNYEAQPDKSGLPSDRFSAERPEGSISTLTIQRTEQRDSAMYRCASSLAIGQGKFFGPGTRLTVL.

This rearrangement joins TRBV5-1 to TRBJ2-1; D gene ambiguous. CDR1 SGHRS and CDR2 YFSETQ come from the germline V gene. Between the trimmed V and J ends, which lost 7 bases and 7 bases, there was a span of 12 bases. CDR3 size: 12 residues. The CDR3 bases are TGCGCCAGCGGAGAATCTGGGAATGAGCAGTTCTTC. Amino acids: CASGESGNEQFF.

Only a few counts were recorded for this clone. The genes are TRBV5-1 and TRBJ2-7; TRBD1 matches 11 bases. The V gene end was trimmed by 4 bases and the J gene end by 5 bases; junction bases not matched to a gene: 5. Germline V lookup: CDR1 SGHRS, CDR2 YFSETQ. CDR3 length equals 14 residues. CDR3 loop: CASSPGQGAHEQYF. The CDR3 DNA follows: TGCGCCAGCAGCCCCGGACAGGGGGCCCACGAGCAGTACTTC.

The V call is TRBV10-3, the J call TRBJ2-1; 7 bases align to TRBD1. CDR1 ENHRY and CDR2 SYGVKD come from the germline V gene. CDR3 size: 14 residues. Trimming removed 6 bases from V and 0 bases from J; junction bases left unmatched: 2. In DNA form, the CDR3 reads TGTGCCATCAGCAGGGACAGCTCCTACAATGAGCAGTTCTTC. Its translation: CAISRDSSYNEQFF.

The chain couples TRBV29-1 to TRBJ1-1, with a tentative D call TRBD1 (6 bases). Trimming removed 2 bases from V and 0 bases from J, with 13 bases in between. Germline CDR1 and CDR2: SQVTM and ANQGSEA. This CDR3 has 15 amino acids. CDR3: CSVELWGQMNTEAFF. The CDR3 bases are TGCAGCGTTGAATTGTGGGGGCAAATGAACACTGAAGCTTTCTTT.

The chain links TRBV27 to TRBJ2-3; D possibly corresponds to TRBD2 (6 bases). The CDR3 is 16 residues long. CDR1 and CDR2 (germline): MNHEY, SMNVEV (reference sequence). V lost 7 bases, J lost 1 base, and 18 bases lay in between. CDR3 bases: TGTGCCAGCAAGGGGCTTTCCGGAGGGGGCACAGATACGCAGTATTTT. Translated: CASKGLSGGGTDTQYF.

This clone was picked up one time. The chain combines TRBV18 with TRBJ2-5; 11 positions agree with TRBD2. J gave up 5 bases and V 3 bases, and 8 bases lay outside the gene matches. This CDR3 comprises 16 residues. Looked up from germline, CDR1 is KGHSH and CDR2 is LQKENI. The CDR3 reads CASSPVLAGGPETQYF. CDR3 sequence (DNA): TGTGCCAGCTCACCGGTTTTAGCGGGGGGGCCCGAGACCCAGTACTTC.

The chain links TRBV2 to TRBJ2-5; a possible D gene is TRBD2 (6 bases). This CDR3 has 15 residues. Germline assignment: CDR1 SNHLY and CDR2 FYNNEI. Trimming took 4 bases from V and 2 from J, leaving 14 bases between them. This CDR3 is CASSGIVAVQETQYF. CDR3 nucleotide sequence: TGTGCCAGCAGTGGGATAGTAGCGGTTCAAGAGACCCAGTACTTC.

The chain employs TRBV14 and TRBJ1-3; perhaps TRBD1 as D (5 bases). The CDR3 totals 13 residues. Trimming removed 9 bases at V and 3 bases at J, with 12 bases between. CDR1 and CDR2 (germline): SGHDN, FVKESK. DNA for the CDR3: TGTGCCAGTACCCGGGGGATTGGAAACACCATATATTTT. Translating gives CASTRGIGNTIYF.

The sample holds one count of this clone. V and J are TRBV18 and TRBJ2-5; 8 bases align to TRBD1. Germline V gene data show CDR1 as KGHSH and CDR2 as LQKENI. The ends lost 5 bases at V and 0 bases at J; junction bases unmatched: 8. The CDR3 loop spans 16 amino acids. This chain's CDR3 is CASSEPGQEYQETQYF. CDR3 nucleotide sequence: TGTGCCAGCTCAGAACCGGGACAGGAGTACCAAGAGACCCAGTACTTC.

The chain joins TRBV5-1 to TRBJ2-2; D is perhaps TRBD2 (5 bases). Germline V gene data show CDR1 as SGHRS and CDR2 as YFSETQ. The CDR3 loop spans 15 amino acids. The V end lost 0 bases, the J end lost 5 bases, and 11 bases lay between the germline ends. This CDR3 reads CASSLEVRGTGELFF. For the CDR3, the DNA is TGCGCCAGCAGCTTGGAGGTTCGGGGAACCGGGGAGCTGTTTTTT.

V and J are TRBV5-1 and TRBJ1-2; 9 nucleotides line up with TRBD1. Germline V gene data show CDR1 as SGHRS and CDR2 as YFSETQ. J was trimmed by 7 bases and V by 2 bases; bases with no gene match: 9. This CDR3 comprises 15 residues. The CDR3 sequence: CASSLQGQGPTGYTF. In DNA form, the CDR3 reads TGCGCCAGCAGCTTACAAGGACAGGGGCCCACTGGCTACACCTTC.

CDR3 amino acids: CASSYSGTPVGYGYTF. The CDR3, as DNA: TGTGCCAGCAGTTACTCCGGGACTCCCGTAGGCTATGGCTACACCTTC. The rearrangement links TRBV6-5 to TRBJ1-2; D is possibly TRBD1 (5 bases). Trimming removed 0 bases from V and 4 bases from J, with 15 bases in between. The CDR3 spans 16 residues. From germline, CDR1 is MNHEY and CDR2 SVGAGI.

This clone was picked up a small number of times. The chain links TRBV29-1 to TRBJ2-7, with D maybe TRBD2 (6 bases). CDR1 and CDR2 from the germline V gene are SQVTM and ANQGSEA. The CDR3 spans 13 residues. Trimming removed 4 bases from V and 5 bases from J, with 15 bases in between. CDR3 sequence reads: CSVASTWEDEQYF. DNA for the CDR3: TGCAGCGTTGCTTCCACCTGGGAGGACGAGCAGTACTTC.

The chain couples TRBV13 to TRBJ2-7, with 9 bases aligning to TRBD1. The V gene end was trimmed by 5 bases and the J gene end by 3 bases; junction bases not matched to a gene: 11. The CDR3 loop spans 16 amino acids. In germline, CDR1 is PRHDT, CDR2 FYEKMQ (reference sequence). The CDR3 here is CASSPGQGSWNYEQYF. The CDR3 DNA follows: TGTGCCAGCAGCCCAGGACAGGGGAGTTGGAACTACGAGCAGTACTTC.

This clone has a handful of counts. The chain employs TRBV6-1 and TRBJ1-1; the D gene is possibly TRBD1 (6 bases). This CDR3 has 13 amino acids. The germline gives CDR1 MNHNS, CDR2 SASEGT. V was shortened by 7 bases and J by 0 bases, with 9 bases between the two germline ends. The CDR3 spells CASMGQMNTEAFF. The DNA of the CDR3 is TGTGCCAGCATGGGACAAATGAACACTGAAGCTTTCTTT.

This chain connects TRBV30 to TRBJ1-5; D is undetermined. Germline CDR1 is GTSNPN and CDR2 is SVGIG (reference sequence). Deletions cut 3 bases from V and 5 bases from J, with 11 bases between. The CDR3 runs to 13 residues. CDR3: CAWSPDADQPQHF. In DNA, the CDR3 is TGTGCCTGGAGCCCTGACGCGGATCAGCCCCAGCATTTT.